This TCR beta chain was sequenced in a study of radiotherapy plus CTLA-4 blockade in lung cancer. The CDR3 runs 16 residues. CDR1 and CDR2 from the germline V gene are SEHNR and FQNEAQ (reference sequence). Between the trimmed V and J ends, which lost 4 bases and 6 bases, there was a span of 18 bases. Assay: immunoSEQ multiplex PCR; the TCRdb copy retains only in-frame clones and omits some. The sample holds tens of thousands of clones; 60% to 85% are singletons and the top ten take less than 25%. This clonotype originated in a human donor with non-small cell lung cancer that progressed on radiotherapy plus ipilimumab. The source was peripheral blood, collected from a patient treated with radiotherapy plus ipilimumab. This rearrangement joins TRBV7-9 to TRBJ2-2; D possibly corresponds to TRBD1 (7 bases). DNA for the CDR3: TGTGCCAGCAGCTCAACAAGGGGGCGGGACGCCGGGGAGCTGTTTTTT. Translation: CASSSTRGRDAGELFF.